The entry below describes one TCR beta chain. Its target is unknown. These data originate in a study of CD8 T cells in Susac syndrome. High-throughput TCR beta sequencing covered peripheral CD8+ and CD4+ T cells. Negative isolation yielded the CD8+ and CD4+ T cells, while FACS enriched the TEMRA cells. Germline CDR1 is MNHEY and CDR2 is SVGEGT. V lost 0 bases, J lost 2 bases, and 11 bases lay in between. The CDR3 contains 15 residues. Broader study findings: The study's TCR sequencing and HLA analysis covered a relatively small number of individuals, and the study acknowledged this.

RNA, at roughly 0.45 to 1 ug, was reverse transcribed with random hexamers. Across 54 Vbeta and 13 Jbeta, TCR beta CDR3 was amplified with immunoSEQ multiplex PCR. TCRdb reprocessed the immunoSEQ multiplex PCR reads with MiXCR, giving one entry per CDR3 protein. The table records 200,000 or so distinct CDR3 sequences, nearly 97% of them present only once. This sequence was found in a human donor with multiple sclerosis. V usage is TRBV6-2 or TRBV6-3 and J usage is TRBJ2-7, with D hard to call. Sequenced input: CD4+ T cells from PBMCs. CDR3 sequence: CASSYSSSATYEQYF. The CDR3 nucleotides read TGTGCCAGCAGTTACTCCTCTAGTGCCACCTACGAGCAGTACTTC.